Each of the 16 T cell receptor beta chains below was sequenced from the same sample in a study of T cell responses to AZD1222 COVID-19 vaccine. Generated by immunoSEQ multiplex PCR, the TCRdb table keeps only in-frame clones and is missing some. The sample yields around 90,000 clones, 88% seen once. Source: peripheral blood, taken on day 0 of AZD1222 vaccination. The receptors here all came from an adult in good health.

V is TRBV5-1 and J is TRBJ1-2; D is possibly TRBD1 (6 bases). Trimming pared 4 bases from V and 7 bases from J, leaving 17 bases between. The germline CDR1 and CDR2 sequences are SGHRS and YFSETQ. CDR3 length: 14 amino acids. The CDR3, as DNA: TGCGCCAGCAGCGCTAACAGGGAAGGGAGTGGCTACACCTTC. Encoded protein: CASSANREGSGYTF.

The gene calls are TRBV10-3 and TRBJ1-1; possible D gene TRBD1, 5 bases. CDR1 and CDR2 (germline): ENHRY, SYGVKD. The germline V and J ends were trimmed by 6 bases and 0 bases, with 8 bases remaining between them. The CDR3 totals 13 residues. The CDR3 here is CAISDSMNTEAFF. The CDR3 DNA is TGTGCCATCAGCGACAGTATGAACACTGAAGCTTTCTTT.

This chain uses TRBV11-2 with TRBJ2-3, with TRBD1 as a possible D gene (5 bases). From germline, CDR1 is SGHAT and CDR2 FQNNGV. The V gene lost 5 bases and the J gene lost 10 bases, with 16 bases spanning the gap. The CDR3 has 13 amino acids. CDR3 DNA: TGTGCCAGCAGCGTGAGTCGACAGTCTGCGCAGTATTTT. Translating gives CASSVSRQSAQYF.

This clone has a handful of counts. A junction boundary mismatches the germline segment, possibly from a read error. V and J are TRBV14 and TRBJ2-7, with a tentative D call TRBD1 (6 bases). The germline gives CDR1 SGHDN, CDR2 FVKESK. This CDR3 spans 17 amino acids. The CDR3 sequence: CASSQFLREQGSHEQYF. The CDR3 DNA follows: TGTGCCAGCAGCCAATTCCTGAGGGAACAGGGCTCCCACGAGCAGTACTTC.

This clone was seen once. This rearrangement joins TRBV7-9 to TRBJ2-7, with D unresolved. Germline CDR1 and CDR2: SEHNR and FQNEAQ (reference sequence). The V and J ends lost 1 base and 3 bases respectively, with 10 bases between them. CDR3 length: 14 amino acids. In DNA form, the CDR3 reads TGTGCCAGCAGCTTAGTTCCTGGGGACTACGAGCAGTACTTC. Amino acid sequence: CASSLVPGDYEQYF.

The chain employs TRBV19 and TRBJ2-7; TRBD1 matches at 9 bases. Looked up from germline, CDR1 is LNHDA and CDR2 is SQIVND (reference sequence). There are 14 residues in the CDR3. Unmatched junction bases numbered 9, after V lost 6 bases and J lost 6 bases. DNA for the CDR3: TGTGCCAGTAGCCATTCCGGGACAGGGTTCGAGCAGTACTTC. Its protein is CASSHSGTGFEQYF. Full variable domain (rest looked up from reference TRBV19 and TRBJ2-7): DGGITQSPKYLFRKEGQNVTLSCEQNLNHDAMYWYRQDPGQGLRLIYYSQIVNDFQKGDIAEGYSVSREKKESFPLTVTSAQKNPTAFYLCASSHSGTGFEQYFGPGTRLTVT.

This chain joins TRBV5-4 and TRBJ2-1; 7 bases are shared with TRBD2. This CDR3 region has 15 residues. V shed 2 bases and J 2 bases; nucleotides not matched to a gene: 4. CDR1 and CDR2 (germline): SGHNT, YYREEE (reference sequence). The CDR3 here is CASSFGAGAYNEQFF. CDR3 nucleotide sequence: TGTGCCAGCAGCTTTGGCGCGGGGGCCTACAATGAGCAGTTCTTC.

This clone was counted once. The CDR3 DNA reads TGCGCCAGCAGCCAGTCAGAAAAACTGTTTTTT. It is translated as CASSQSEKLFF. This chain uses TRBV4-1 with TRBJ1-4, with D unclear. The CDR3 is made up of 11 amino acids. Germline assignment: CDR1 MGHRA and CDR2 YSYEKL. Trimming removed 3 bases at V and 8 bases at J, with 4 bases between.

CDR3 coding DNA: TGTGCCAGCAGCCAACTAGCGGGGGGAGGTGAGACCCAGTACTTC. Translation gives CASSQLAGGGETQYF. The gene calls are TRBV28 and TRBJ2-5, with 12 bases that match TRBD2. The CDR3 is 15 amino acids. V trimming: 6 bases; J trimming: 5 bases; junction bases outside the gene matches: 7. Germline V gives CDR1 MDHEN, CDR2 SYDVKM.

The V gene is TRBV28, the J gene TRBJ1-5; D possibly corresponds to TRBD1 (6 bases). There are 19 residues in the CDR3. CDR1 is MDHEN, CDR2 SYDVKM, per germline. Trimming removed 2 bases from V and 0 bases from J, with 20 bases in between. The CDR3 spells CASSLGGAGQVNSNQPQHF. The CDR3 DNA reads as TGTGCCAGCAGTTTAGGGGGAGCGGGACAAGTCAATAGCAATCAGCCCCAGCATTTT.

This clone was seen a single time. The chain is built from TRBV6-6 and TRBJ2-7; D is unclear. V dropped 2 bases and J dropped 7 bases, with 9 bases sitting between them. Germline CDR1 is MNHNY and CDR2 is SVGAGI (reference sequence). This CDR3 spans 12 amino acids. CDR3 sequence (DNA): TGTGCCAGCAGTTACCGAATTATGGAGCAGTACTTC. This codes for CASSYRIMEQYF.

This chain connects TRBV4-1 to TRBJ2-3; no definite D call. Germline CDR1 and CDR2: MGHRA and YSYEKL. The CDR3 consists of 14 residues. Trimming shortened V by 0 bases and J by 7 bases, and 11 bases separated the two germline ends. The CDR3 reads CASSQDYATYTQYF. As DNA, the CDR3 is TGCGCCAGCAGCCAAGATTACGCCACGTATACGCAGTATTTT.

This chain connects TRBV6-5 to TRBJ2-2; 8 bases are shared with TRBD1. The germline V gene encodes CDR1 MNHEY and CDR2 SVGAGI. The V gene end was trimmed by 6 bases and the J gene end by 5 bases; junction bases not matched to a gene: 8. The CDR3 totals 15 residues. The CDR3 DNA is TGTGCCAGCAGCAAGGACAGGGCAGGAACCGGGGAGCTGTTTTTT. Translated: CASSKDRAGTGELFF.

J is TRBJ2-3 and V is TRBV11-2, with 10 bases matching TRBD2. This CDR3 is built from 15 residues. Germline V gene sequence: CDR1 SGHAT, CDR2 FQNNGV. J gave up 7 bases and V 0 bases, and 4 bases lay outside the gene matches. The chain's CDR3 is CASSLDQLAGHTQYF. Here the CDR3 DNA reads TGTGCCAGCAGCTTAGATCAACTAGCGGGGCATACGCAGTATTTT.

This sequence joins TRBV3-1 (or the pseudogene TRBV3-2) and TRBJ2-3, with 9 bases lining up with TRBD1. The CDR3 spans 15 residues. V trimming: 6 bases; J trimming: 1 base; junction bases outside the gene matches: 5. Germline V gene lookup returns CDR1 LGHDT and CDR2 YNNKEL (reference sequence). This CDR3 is CASSLRTGGTDTQYF. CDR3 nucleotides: TGTGCCAGCAGTCTAAGGACAGGGGGCACAGATACGCAGTATTTT.

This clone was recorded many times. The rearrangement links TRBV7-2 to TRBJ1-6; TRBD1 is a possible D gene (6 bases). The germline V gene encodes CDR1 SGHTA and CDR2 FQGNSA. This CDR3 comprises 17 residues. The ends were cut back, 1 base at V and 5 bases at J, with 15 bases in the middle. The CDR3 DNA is TGTGCCAGCAGCTTAGTAGGCGGGGGCGCCAATAATTCACCCCTCCACTTT. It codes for CASSLVGGGANNSPLHF.